This entry features one T cell receptor (beta chain) sequence. Its antigen is still unknown. Per the germline V gene, CDR1 is ENHRY and CDR2 is SYGVKD. This CDR3 comprises 13 residues. V was cut by 9 bases and J by 8 bases, with 14 bases left in between. The data belong to a study of identical twins. Study results and limitations: Twins shared beta out-of-frame sequences in excess, but this excess was weaker.

In TCRdb, the 5' RACE reads were re-called with MiXCR into one record per CDR3 protein. Among 1.5 million or so distinct CDR3 sequences listed, around a third were seen once. The sequenced sample consisted of cord blood. This chain links TRBV10-3 with TRBJ1-6; D call uncertain. The TCR comes from a newborn girl in good health. Here the CDR3 DNA reads TGTGCCATTGCTGGGTGGGGAGATTCACCCCTCCACTTT. Protein product: CAIAGWGDSPLHF.